The 6 T cell receptor beta chains presented below share a single source sample, sequenced in a study of blood T cell repertoires in COVID-19 (dated by TCRdb to the early 2020s). Libraries were made using the immunoSEQ multiplex PCR assay. TCRdb took over this immuneACCESS table, retaining in-frame rearrangements with V and J assigned. Such tables are incomplete; in checked studies, under half of the missing clones stem from an unresolved V gene, and the remainder is unexplained. Here the sample has about 20,000 clones; 75% to 95% occur a single time. Roughly 4% of the sample is held by the ten biggest clonotypes. The sample consisted of peripheral blood. The receptors originated from a human donor in a cohort sampled during active COVID-19.

The chain recombines TRBV13 with TRBJ2-1; the match to TRBD2 covers 13 bases. Trimming removed 4 bases from V and 1 base from J; junction bases left unmatched: 7. This CDR3 is 18 amino acids long. Germline CDR1 and CDR2: PRHDT and FYEKMQ (reference sequence). The CDR3 DNA reads TGTGCCAGCAGCTCGGGACTAGCGGGGATGCCGTCCTACAATGAGCAGTTCTTC. Its translation is CASSSGLAGMPSYNEQFF.

The chain employs TRBV5-1 and TRBJ1-1; D call uncertain. V was clipped by 4 bases and J by 0 bases, with 13 bases between them. This CDR3 is built from 15 residues. Germline CDR1 SGHRS, CDR2 YFSETQ. The CDR3 reads CASSKRTEMNTEAFF. The DNA of the CDR3 is TGCGCCAGCAGCAAACGGACTGAGATGAACACTGAAGCTTTCTTT.

The chain uses TRBV14 and TRBJ1-2; 7 nucleotides agree with TRBD1. J lost 4 bases, V lost 4 bases, and 9 bases had no gene match. Per the germline V gene, CDR1 is SGHDN and CDR2 is FVKESK. CDR3 length: 15 amino acids. CDR3 loop: CASSPIGSGGYGYTF. The CDR3 DNA reads TGTGCCAGCAGCCCCATCGGATCAGGGGGCTATGGCTACACCTTC.

The rearrangement links TRBV7-2 to TRBJ1-4, with D possibly TRBD1 on 6 matching bases. Germline lookup yields CDR1 SGHTA and CDR2 FQGNSA. V lost 5 bases, J lost 8 bases, and 12 bases lay in between. The CDR3 has 13 amino acids. The CDR3 sequence: CASSRDNGEKLFF. CDR3 sequence (DNA): TGTGCCAGCAGCCGGGACAACGGGGAAAAACTGTTTTTT.

The J gene is TRBJ1-3, the V gene TRBV5-1; D uncertain. This CDR3 comprises 14 residues. V lost 0 bases and J lost 5, with 9 bases in between. The germline gives CDR1 SGHRS, CDR2 YFSETQ. CDR3 protein: CASSLGVPRNTIYF. The CDR3 nucleotides read TGCGCCAGCAGCTTGGGAGTTCCCCGAAACACCATATATTTT.

The V call is TRBV6-5, the J call TRBJ2-3; the match to TRBD1 covers 7 bases. The trim removed 4 bases at V and 2 bases at J, leaving 3 bases unmatched. Germline V gives CDR1 MNHEY, CDR2 SVGAGI. The CDR3 has 14 amino acids. CDR3 amino acids: CASSLRGLTDTQYF. The CDR3 DNA sequence: TGTGCCAGCAGTTTGAGGGGGCTCACAGATACGCAGTATTTT.